This T cell receptor (beta chain) was observed in a study of tumor-infiltrating lymphocytes in localized non-small cell lung cancer. Trimming took off 0 bases at V and 0 bases at J, with 11 bases between the two ends. This CDR3 region has 16 residues. Germline assignment: CDR1 SGHTA and CDR2 FQGNSA. Findings of the study overall: Different pieces of the same tissue went to different assays, confounding technical variation with intratumor heterogeneity. IM1 and IM2 tumors showed no difference in T-cell fraction.

TCRdb's table, derived via immunoSEQ multiplex PCR, lists solely in-frame clones and lacks some. The data show over 10,000 clones, 79% seen once. In the case of this clone: Its antigen is undetermined.

The rearrangement uses TRBV7-2 and TRBJ1-1; unclear D gene. The source material was lung tumor tissue. This clonotype was sampled from a human donor with non-small cell lung cancer. The CDR3 is CASSLAGSFMNTEAFF. The CDR3 DNA reads TGTGCCAGCAGCTTAGCGGGGAGCTTCATGAACACTGAAGCTTTCTTT.